Shown below are 4 T cell receptor beta chains from a single sample sequenced in a study of T cells in localized non-small cell lung cancer. Profiled with immunoSEQ multiplex PCR; TCRdb holds only in-frame clones, not every one. The sample shows 70,000 or so clones, about 81% of them seen only once. The sequences come from peripheral blood, collected before any cancer treatment. The receptors were gathered from a female donor at least 60 years old with stage I lung adenocarcinoma.

This sequence joins TRBV18 and TRBJ2-5, with 8 bases identical to TRBD1. The CDR3 runs 15 residues. The V and J ends lost 3 bases and 5 bases, in that order; junction bases with no gene match: 8. The germline CDR1 and CDR2 sequences are KGHSH and LQKENI. This CDR3 reads CASSPRGQGWETQYF. The CDR3 region has the DNA TGTGCCAGCTCACCGCGAGGACAGGGCTGGGAGACCCAGTACTTC.

This clone was recorded a few times. The gene calls are TRBV7-2 and TRBJ2-7; tentative D call: TRBD1 (5 bases). CDR1 and CDR2 from the germline V gene are SGHTA and FQGNSA. Trimming pared 5 bases from V and 0 bases from J, leaving 11 bases between. This CDR3 comprises 14 residues. The CDR3 coding sequence is TGTGCCAGCAGCGGCTACAGGAGCTCCTACGAGCAGTACTTC. Translation gives CASSGYRSSYEQYF.

This clone was detected only a few times. The same CDR3 can be traced to other DNA sequences in this sample. The rearrangement joins TRBV18 to TRBJ2-7, with D perhaps TRBD1 (5 bases). V was trimmed by 2 bases and J by 0 bases, leaving 8 bases between them. Germline lookup yields CDR1 KGHSH and CDR2 LQKENI. There are 14 residues in the CDR3. The CDR3 here is CASSPKGPSYEQYF. The CDR3 DNA reads TGTGCCAGCTCACCAAAGGGGCCCTCCTACGAGCAGTACTTC.

The genes are TRBV5-4 and TRBJ2-1; D assignment may be TRBD1 or TRBD2 (5 bases each). V shed 2 bases and J shed 4 bases, with 13 bases lying between them. The CDR3 runs 15 residues. Germline V gene data show CDR1 as SGHNT and CDR2 as YYREEE (reference sequence). The CDR3 DNA reads as TGTGCCAGCAGCTTAGGTGGGGGTCTGTACAATGAGCAGTTCTTC. It codes for CASSLGGGLYNEQFF.